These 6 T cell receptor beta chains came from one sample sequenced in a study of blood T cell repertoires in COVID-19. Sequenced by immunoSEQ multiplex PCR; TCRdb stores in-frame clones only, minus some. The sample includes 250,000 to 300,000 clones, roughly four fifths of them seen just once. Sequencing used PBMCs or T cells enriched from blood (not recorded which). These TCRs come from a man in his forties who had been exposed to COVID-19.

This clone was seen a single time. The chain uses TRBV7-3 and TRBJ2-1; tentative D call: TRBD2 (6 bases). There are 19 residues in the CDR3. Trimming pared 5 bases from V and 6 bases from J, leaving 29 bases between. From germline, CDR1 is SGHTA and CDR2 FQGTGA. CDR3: CASSKRALASARAGNEQFF. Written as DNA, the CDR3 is TGTGCCAGCAGCAAACGGGCCCTGGCTAGCGCGAGGGCGGGCAATGAGCAGTTCTTC.

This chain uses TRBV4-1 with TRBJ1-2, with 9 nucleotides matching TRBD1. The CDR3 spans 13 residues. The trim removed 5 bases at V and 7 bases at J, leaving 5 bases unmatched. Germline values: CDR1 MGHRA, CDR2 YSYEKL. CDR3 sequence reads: CASSSGTGFGYTF. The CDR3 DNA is TGCGCCAGCAGCTCCGGGACAGGGTTTGGCTACACCTTC.

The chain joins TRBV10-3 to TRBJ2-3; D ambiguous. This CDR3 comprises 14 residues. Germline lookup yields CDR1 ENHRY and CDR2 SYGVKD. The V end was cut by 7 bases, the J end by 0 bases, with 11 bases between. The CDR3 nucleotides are TGTGCCATCACCTTGACTGGTAGCACAGATACGCAGTATTTT. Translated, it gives CAITLTGSTDTQYF.

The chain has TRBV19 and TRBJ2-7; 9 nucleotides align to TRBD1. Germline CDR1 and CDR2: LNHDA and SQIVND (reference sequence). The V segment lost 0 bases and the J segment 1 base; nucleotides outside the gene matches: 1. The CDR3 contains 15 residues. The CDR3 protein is CASSIDGTGSYEQYF. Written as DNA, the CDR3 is TGTGCCAGTAGTATAGATGGGACAGGGTCCTACGAGCAGTACTTC.

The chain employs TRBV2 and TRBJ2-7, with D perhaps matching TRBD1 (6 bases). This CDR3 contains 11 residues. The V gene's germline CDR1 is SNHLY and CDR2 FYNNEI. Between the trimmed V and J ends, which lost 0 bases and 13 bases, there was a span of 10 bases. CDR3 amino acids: CASSEARTVYF. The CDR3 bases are TGTGCCAGCAGTGAAGCGCGGACAGTTTACTTC.

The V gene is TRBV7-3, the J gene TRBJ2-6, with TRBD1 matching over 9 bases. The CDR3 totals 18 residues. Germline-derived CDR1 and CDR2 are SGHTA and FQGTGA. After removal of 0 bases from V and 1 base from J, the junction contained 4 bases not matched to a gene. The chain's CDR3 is CASSLTTGGGSGANVLTF. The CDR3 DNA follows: TGTGCCAGCAGCTTAACCACAGGGGGCGGATCTGGGGCCAACGTCCTGACTTTC. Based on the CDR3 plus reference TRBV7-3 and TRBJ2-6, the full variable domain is GAGVSQTPSNKVTEKGKYVELRCDPISGHTALYWYRQSLGQGPEFLIYFQGTGAADDSGLPNDRFFAVRPEGSVSTLKIQRTERGDSAVYLCASSLTTGGGSGANVLTFGAGSRLTVL.